This entry lists 8 T cell receptor beta chains sequenced from one sample in a study of cytomegalovirus exposure and HLA in healthy donors. Primers: 60 Vbeta forward and 13 Jbeta reverse. Data came from immunoSEQ multiplex PCR; TCRdb stores just in-frame clones and leaves some out. The sample has about 85,000 clones, 60% to 85% seen once. The sample taken for sequencing was PBMCs. These receptors all stem from a boy aged 5-17 years in good health and CMV-seronegative.

The chain employs TRBV7-2 and TRBJ2-5; 9 bases map to TRBD2. Looked up from germline, CDR1 is SGHTA and CDR2 is FQGNSA. V lost 4 bases, J lost 6 bases, and 12 bases stayed unmatched. The CDR3 contains 16 residues. The CDR3 DNA is TGTGCCAGCAGCTCCCGCCGGGGCGGGAGGGAGCAGACCCAGTACTTC. Translated, it gives CASSSRRGGREQTQYF.

The chain employs TRBV7-9 and TRBJ2-2, with D possibly TRBD1 on 6 matching bases. V lost 5 bases and J 2 bases, leaving 12 bases between the germline ends. Per germline, CDR1 SEHNR and CDR2 FQNEAQ (reference sequence). The CDR3 extends over 15 amino acids. The CDR3 sequence: CASSEDSFNTGELFF. The CDR3 coding sequence is TGTGCCAGCAGCGAGGACAGCTTTAACACCGGGGAGCTGTTTTTT.

In its sample, this clone was seen a few times. This CDR3 is also generated by other DNA sequences in the sample. This sequence joins TRBV4-3 and TRBJ2-3; the match to TRBD2 covers 7 bases. CDR3 size: 15 residues. J lost 2 bases, V lost 1 base, and 3 bases had no gene match. The V gene's germline CDR1 is LGHNA and CDR2 YSLEER. Here the CDR3 reads CASSQAGGSTDTQYF. The DNA for the CDR3 is TGCGCCAGCAGCCAAGCGGGAGGCTCCACAGATACGCAGTATTTT.

The gene calls are TRBV6-1 and TRBJ2-1; TRBD2 agrees at 8 bases. The CDR3 totals 14 residues. Germline CDR1 is MNHNS and CDR2 is SASEGT. Trimming at V came to 6 bases and at J to 7 bases, leaving 8 bases not matched to a gene. The CDR3 nucleotides are TGTGCCAGCAGGCCCGGGACTAGTCTGAATGAGCAGTTCTTC. Its translation: CASRPGTSLNEQFF.

The rearrangement uses TRBV28 and TRBJ2-7, with D hard to call. The V end was cut by 5 bases, the J end by 5 bases, with 10 bases between. In germline, CDR1 is MDHEN, CDR2 SYDVKM. The CDR3 length is 12 residues. CDR3 amino acids: CASSPRADEQYF. DNA of the CDR3: TGTGCCAGCAGTCCTCGCGCGGACGAGCAGTACTTC.

V and J are TRBV7-8 and TRBJ2-7, with D possibly TRBD1 on 5 matching bases. The V and J ends lost 1 base and 2 bases respectively, with 12 bases between them. The CDR3 spans 15 residues. Germline CDR1 and CDR2: SGHVS and FQNEAQ. CDR3 sequence (DNA): TGTGCCAGCAGCTTAGACAGTCTCAGGGCCTACGAGCAGTACTTC. It yields the protein CASSLDSLRAYEQYF.

This chain connects TRBV7-9 to TRBJ2-5; possibly TRBD1 for D (6 bases). The germline V gene has CDR1 SEHNR and CDR2 FQNEAQ (reference sequence). The V end lost 1 base, the J end lost 5 bases, and 14 bases lay between the germline ends. The CDR3 sequence is 15 residues long. The CDR3 reads CASSLGSPGEETQYF. The CDR3 nucleotides are TGTGCCAGCAGCTTAGGGTCACCAGGGGAGGAGACCCAGTACTTC.

This clone was picked up a small number of times. The chain links TRBV7-9 to TRBJ2-1; perhaps TRBD2 as D (5 bases). The CDR3 runs 15 residues. The V and J ends lost 3 bases and 5 bases respectively, with 14 bases between them. Germline V lookup: CDR1 SEHNR, CDR2 FQNEAQ (reference sequence). DNA for the CDR3: TGTGCCAGCAGCTTCGGGGTTAGAAAGGACAATGAGCAGTTCTTC. This gives the protein CASSFGVRKDNEQFF.